Below, 13 T cell receptor beta chains from the same sample are listed, as sequenced in a study of T cells in Graves' hyperthyroidism and ophthalmopathy. Amplified TCR beta CDR3 regions came from RNA transcripts. RT-PCR in the first round (using the HTBI primer set) targeted the TCR CDR3. One entry per CDR3 protein, called by TCRdb with MiXCR from the multiplex PCR reads. The sample lists about 500,000 distinct CDR3 sequences; under 15% were seen once. The sequenced sample consisted of blood. These receptors all stem from a woman between 18 and 29 years old with Graves' hyperthyroidism.

Written as DNA, the CDR3 is TGTGCCAGTAGTTCGGGGGAAGTCTTCTACGAGCAGTACTTC. Amino acids: CASSSGEVFYEQYF. This chain connects TRBV19 to TRBJ2-7; D might be TRBD2 (6 bases). V lost 5 bases to trimming and J lost 3 bases, with 14 bases between them. Germline lookup yields CDR1 LNHDA and CDR2 SQIVND (reference sequence). CDR3 length: 14 amino acids.

This clonotype was observed at least ten times. The genes are TRBV6-2 or TRBV6-3 and TRBJ2-7, with unresolved D. From germline, CDR1 is MNHEY and CDR2 SVGEGT. Trimming left V 3 bases short and J 3 bases short, with 18 bases between. The CDR3 loop spans 16 amino acids. The CDR3 DNA follows: TGTGCCAGCAGTTATACTCGTCCCCAAGCACACTACGAGCAGTACGTC. This codes for CASSYTRPQAHYEQYV.

Notes on this clonotype: Being one base from a much bigger clone, this may be a read error. The chain uses TRBV10-3 and TRBJ2-7, with 10 bases matching TRBD1. The CDR3 runs 14 residues. Germline V gene sequence: CDR1 ENHRY, CDR2 SYGVKD. CDR3 sequence (DNA): TGTGCCGTCAGTGCCGGGACAGGGGTCTACGAGCAGTACTTC. Amino acids: CAVSAGTGVYEQYF.

This chain uses TRBV6-2 or TRBV6-3 with TRBJ1-5; possibly TRBD1 for D (6 bases). CDR1 MNHEY and CDR2 SVGEGT come from the germline V gene. CDR3 length: 14 amino acids. Deletions cut 7 bases from V and 9 bases from J, with 19 bases between. CDR3: CASNDEQGRWPQHF. In nucleotides, the CDR3 is TGTGCCAGCAATGATGAACAGGGCCGTTGGCCCCAGCATTTT.

This clonotype was seen many times. This chain links TRBV7-9 with TRBJ1-2; 8 nucleotides match TRBD1. CDR3 length: 13 amino acids. V lost 0 bases and J lost 6; bases outside the gene matches: 0. Germline CDR1 is SEHNR and CDR2 is FQNEAQ (reference sequence). The CDR3, as DNA: TGTGCCAGCAGCTTAGCGACAGGGGATGGCTACACCTTC. Amino acids: CASSLATGDGYTF.

This clonotype was seen ten or more times. This chain joins TRBV11-2 and TRBJ2-5, with 10 positions matching TRBD2. Germline-derived CDR1 and CDR2 are SGHAT and FQNNGV. V trimming: 0 bases; J trimming: 1 base; junction bases outside the gene matches: 5. CDR3 length: 17 residues. CDR3 in DNA: TGTGCCAGCAGCTTAGACGGACTAGCGGAACTCCAAGAGACCCAGTACTTC. This codes for CASSLDGLAELQETQYF.

In this sample, this clonotype turned up many times. The gene calls are TRBV5-1 and TRBJ2-5; 12 nucleotides match TRBD2. The germline V gene encodes CDR1 SGHRS and CDR2 YFSETQ. Unmatched junction bases numbered 9, after V lost 4 bases and J lost 5 bases. This CDR3 is built from 16 residues. DNA of the CDR3: TGCGCCAGCAGCACAGCTAGCGGGAGGGCCGCGGAGACCCAGTACTTC. Translating gives CASSTASGRAAETQYF.

This clonotype came up many times. The chain employs TRBV12-3 or TRBV12-4 and TRBJ2-7, with D possibly being TRBD2 (6 bases). There are 13 residues in the CDR3. Trimming removed 2 bases from V and 7 bases from J, with 12 bases in between. The CDR3 DNA follows: TGTGCCAGCAGTTTATTCGGAGGGCGGGAGCAGTACTTC. It encodes CASSLFGGREQYF.

The J gene is TRBJ2-3, the V gene TRBV19; 8 nucleotides line up with TRBD2. The CDR3 extends over 15 amino acids. The germline CDR1 and CDR2 sequences are LNHDA and SQIVND (reference sequence). The V segment lost 3 bases and the J segment 4 bases; nucleotides outside the gene matches: 6. The CDR3 nucleotides are TGTGCCAGTAGTATCGAAGCGGGAGCAGCAGATACGCAGTATTTT. Its protein product is CASSIEAGAADTQYF.

This clonotype has only a few counts. The chain joins TRBV5-1 to TRBJ1-3, with a weak D call TRBD1 (5 bases). This CDR3 comprises 15 residues. The V end lost 4 bases, the J end lost 1 base, and 12 bases lay between the germline ends. CDR1 and CDR2 from the germline V gene are SGHRS and YFSETQ. CDR3 protein: CASSEGRSSGNTIYF. CDR3 DNA: TGCGCCAGCAGCGAGGGGAGAAGTTCTGGAAACACCATATATTTT.

Points on this clonotype: The junction departs from the called germline gene at one end, perhaps through a read error. The V gene is TRBV5-1, the J gene TRBJ2-7; 12 nucleotides align to TRBD2. CDR3 length equals 17 residues. The germline V gene encodes CDR1 SGHRS and CDR2 YFSETQ. The CDR3 coding sequence is TGTGCCAGCACCCAAGGACTAGCGGGAAGTGCTTCCTACGAGCAGTACTTC. Translating it yields CASTQGLAGSASYEQYF.

This clonotype was detected many times. The chain uses TRBV18 and TRBJ1-4; tentatively, D is TRBD1 (5 bases). CDR1 and CDR2 from the germline V gene are KGHSH and LQKENI. V was pared by 2 bases and J by 5 bases, with 9 bases between. The CDR3 has 14 amino acids. The CDR3 bases are TGTGCCAGCTCACCAAGGGGTATGAATGAAAAACTGTTTTTT. Its translation is CASSPRGMNEKLFF.

As to this clonotype: A much more abundant neighbour one base away suggests this may be a read error. The rearrangement joins TRBV6-5 to TRBJ1-1; D gene ambiguous. CDR3 length: 12 amino acids. Trimming removed 1 base from V and 4 bases from J, with 4 bases in between. Germline CDR1 is MNHEY and CDR2 is SVGAGI. The CDR3 loop is CASSYWGTEAFF. For the CDR3, the DNA is TGTGCCAGCAGTTACTGGGGCACTGAAGCTTTCTTT.